This TCR beta chain was sequenced for a study of shared clonotypes between healthy human individuals. At the level of the study: CD4 naive and memory got three plates each, CD8 naive two, CD8 memory one. General study results and limits: Only blood samples were collected, and tissue repertoires likely differ. Naive subsets, compared against memory subsets, generally had larger estimated richness values.

A remark on this clone: What it binds is unknown.

Clones were read by immunoSEQ multiplex PCR, and TCRdb kept only the in-frame ones, dropping some. The sample lists about 1.4 million clones; roughly 96% were seen once. All donors were Caucasian adults living in Nashville, Tennessee. The TCR originated in a man younger than 40 in good health. The source material was naive CD4+ T cells sorted from blood. Subset defined: CD45RA+ positively selected.

CDR3 in amino acids: CARPTQSSPGTEAFF. The DNA for the CDR3 is TGTGCCAGACCGACACAGTCGAGTCCGGGGACTGAAGCTTTCTTT. The chain joins TRBV19 to TRBJ1-1; no firm D call. V gave up 9 bases and J gave up 5 bases, with 22 bases separating them. Germline V gives CDR1 LNHDA, CDR2 SQIVND (reference sequence). This CDR3 is 15 amino acids long. The full variable domain, completed using reference TRBV19 and TRBJ1-1, is DGGITQSPKYLFRKEGQNVTLSCEQNLNHDAMYWYRQDPGQGLRLIYYSQIVNDFQKGDIAEGYSVSREKKESFPLTVTSAQKNPTAFYLCARPTQSSPGTEAFFGQGTRLTVV.